The clone carrying this TCR beta chain was observed a handful of times. The antigen is not known. Free of atypia, the adjacent lung was collected at least 2 cm away from the tumor margin. Sequencing used immunoSEQ multiplex PCR; TCRdb keeps in-frame clones, though not all of them. The table records 750 to 1,000 clones, 15% to 20% of them present only once. These data originate in a study of T cells in localized non-small cell lung cancer. Study-level results: Longer overall survival was seen with higher T cell density measured in blood. Sequencing covered just one tumor region, so heterogeneity cannot be ruled out. Detection in adjacent lung was observed for a median roughly 57 of the top 100 tumor clones.

Trimming took 7 bases from V and 1 from J, leaving 16 bases between them. Germline values: CDR1 SQVTM, CDR2 ANQGSEA. The CDR3 spans 14 residues. The source material was normal lung tissue next to the tumor, sampled before any cancer treatment. The TCR originated in a male donor older than 55 with stage III lung adenocarcinoma. The chain uses TRBV29-1 and TRBJ1-1; no clear D. DNA of the CDR3: TGCAGCGCCACCCGGGAAGACTCGAACACTGAAGCTTTCTTT. Amino acids: CSATREDSNTEAFF.